The source of this T cell receptor beta chain is a study of blood T cell repertoires in COVID-19. The repertoire was sequenced with immunoSEQ multiplex PCR; TCRdb's copy has only in-frame clones and lacks some. Of just over 75,000 clones in the sample, roughly 85% were seen once. The J segment lost 7 bases and the V segment lost 3 bases, leaving 3 bases of the junction unmatched. Per the germline V gene, CDR1 is SGHVS and CDR2 is FQNEAQ. This CDR3 region has 15 residues. J is TRBJ2-1 and V is TRBV7-8; 13 bases are shared with TRBD2. Specimen: peripheral blood. The receptor was derived from an elderly woman with active or convalescent COVID-19. This CDR3 reads CASSFSTSGGNEQFF. The CDR3 DNA follows: TGTGCCAGCAGCTTTTCGACTAGCGGGGGGAATGAGCAGTTCTTC.